This is a list of T cell receptor beta chains from one sample in a study of neurological immune-mediated disorders. TCRdb redid the calling of the 5' RACE reads with MiXCR, one entry per CDR3 protein. This sample yields tens of thousands of distinct CDR3 sequences, of which nearly 7.5% are seen a single time; 4.4% belongs to the top ten. The specimen was PBMCs. These receptors originate from a woman aged 35 to 49 in good health. The CDR3 runs from the conserved cysteine through the conserved F or W. The order of the fields is J gene, D gene, V gene, clone size, CDR3 DNA, CDR3 protein. D genes are given only for firm matches. Each size is once, few, many, or a class for an expanded clone.

j_gene: TRBJ1-1
d_gene: TRBD1
v_gene: TRBV29-1
abundance: many
CDR3nt: TGCAGCGTTGAAAGGACAGGGGAAGCTTTCTTT
CDR3aa: CSVERTGEAFF

j_gene: TRBJ2-3
d_gene: TRBD2
v_gene: TRBV24-1
abundance: many
CDR3nt: TGTGCCACCAGTACTAGCGGGACTAGCACAGATACGCAGTATTTT
CDR3aa: CATSTSGTSTDTQYF

j_gene: TRBJ1-1
d_gene: -
v_gene: TRBV7-6
abundance: many
CDR3nt: TGTGCCAGCAGCCCTTGGCCGACGGCGAACACTGAAGCTTTCTTT
CDR3aa: CASSPWPTANTEAFF

j_gene: TRBJ2-6
d_gene: -
v_gene: TRBV10-3
abundance: many
CDR3nt: TGTGCCATCAGTGAGGGCGGTTACTCTGGGGCCAACGTCCTGACTTTC
CDR3aa: CAISEGGYSGANVLTF

j_gene: TRBJ2-2
d_gene: TRBD1
v_gene: TRBV15
abundance: many
CDR3nt: TGTGCCACCAGCAGAGTACAGGGGGCGCGAAGCGGGGAGCTGTTTTTT
CDR3aa: CATSRVQGARSGELFF

j_gene: TRBJ2-7
d_gene: TRBD2
v_gene: TRBV4-2
abundance: many
CDR3nt: TGTGCCAGCAGCCAAGATTTACTAGCGGGAGTCTACGAGCAGTACTTC
CDR3aa: CASSQDLLAGVYEQYF

j_gene: TRBJ2-2
d_gene: -
v_gene: TRBV5-1
abundance: many
CDR3nt: TGCGCCAGCAGCGTGGGACAGAACACCGGGGAGCTGTTTTTT
CDR3aa: CASSVGQNTGELFF

j_gene: TRBJ2-7
d_gene: -
v_gene: TRBV10-3
abundance: many
CDR3nt: TGTGCCATCGGCCCCGAGAGCTCCTACGAGCAGTACTTC
CDR3aa: CAIGPESSYEQYF

j_gene: TRBJ1-1
d_gene: -
v_gene: TRBV12-3/TRBV12-4
abundance: many
CDR3nt: TGTGCCAGCAGTTCCAATCCGAACACTGAAGCTTTCTTT
CDR3aa: CASSSNPNTEAFF

j_gene: TRBJ2-1
d_gene: TRBD1
v_gene: TRBV5-4
abundance: medium-sized
CDR3nt: TGTGCCAGCAGCGACAACGACAGGGTGTCCAACAATGAGCAGTTCTTC
CDR3aa: CASSDNDRVSNNEQFF

j_gene: TRBJ1-1
d_gene: -
v_gene: TRBV6-1
abundance: many
CDR3nt: TGTGCCAGCCCTTCCCAGATGAACACTGAAGCTTTCTTT
CDR3aa: CASPSQMNTEAFF

j_gene: TRBJ2-2
d_gene: -
v_gene: TRBV12-3/TRBV12-4
abundance: many
CDR3nt: TGTGCCAGCAGTTTAGGGACAGATTCGGCGAACACCGGGGAGCTGTTTTTT
CDR3aa: CASSLGTDSANTGELFF

j_gene: TRBJ2-2
d_gene: TRBD2
v_gene: TRBV5-1
abundance: many
CDR3nt: TGCGCCAGCAGCTACCTAAGCGGGGGGGCCAGCGGGGAGCTGTTTTTT
CDR3aa: CASSYLSGGASGELFF

j_gene: TRBJ2-7
d_gene: -
v_gene: TRBV5-1
abundance: many
CDR3nt: TGCGCCAGCGGTCGGAACAGGGACTACGAGCAGTACTTC
CDR3aa: CASGRNRDYEQYF

j_gene: TRBJ2-3
d_gene: -
v_gene: TRBV24-1
abundance: many
CDR3nt: TGTGCCACCAGTTACTCGGGGTCCACAGATACGCAGTATTTT
CDR3aa: CATSYSGSTDTQYF

j_gene: TRBJ1-5
d_gene: TRBD1
v_gene: TRBV24-1
abundance: many
CDR3nt: TGTGCCACCAGTGCCAACCGGGACAGGGAAGGGCAGCCCCAGCATTTT
CDR3aa: CATSANRDREGQPQHF

j_gene: TRBJ2-2
d_gene: TRBD1
v_gene: TRBV29-1
abundance: many
CDR3nt: TGCAGCTTTCGTGGACAGGGAGACACCGGGGAGCTGTTTTTT
CDR3aa: CSFRGQGDTGELFF

j_gene: TRBJ2-1
d_gene: TRBD1
v_gene: TRBV12-3/TRBV12-4
abundance: few
CDR3nt: TGTGCCAGCAGTTCCGGGACAGGGTCTAACAATGAGCAGTTCTTC
CDR3aa: CASSSGTGSNNEQFF